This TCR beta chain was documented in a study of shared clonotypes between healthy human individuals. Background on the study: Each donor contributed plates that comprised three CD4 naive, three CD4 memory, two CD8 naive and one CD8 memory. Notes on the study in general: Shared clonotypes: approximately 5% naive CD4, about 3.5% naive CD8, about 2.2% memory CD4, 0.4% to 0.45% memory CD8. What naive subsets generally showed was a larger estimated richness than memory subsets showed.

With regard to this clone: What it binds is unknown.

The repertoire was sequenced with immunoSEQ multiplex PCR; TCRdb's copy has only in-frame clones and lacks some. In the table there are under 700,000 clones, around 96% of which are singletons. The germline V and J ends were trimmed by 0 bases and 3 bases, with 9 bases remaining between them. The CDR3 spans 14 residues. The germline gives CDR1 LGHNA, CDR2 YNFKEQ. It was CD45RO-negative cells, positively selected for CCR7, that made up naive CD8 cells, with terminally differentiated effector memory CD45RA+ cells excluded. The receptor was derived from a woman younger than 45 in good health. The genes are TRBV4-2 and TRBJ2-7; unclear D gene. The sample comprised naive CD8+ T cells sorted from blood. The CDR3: CASSQDRAVYEQYF. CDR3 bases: TGTGCCAGCAGCCAAGACCGGGCCGTCTACGAGCAGTACTTC.